One sample yielded the 28 T cell receptor beta chains listed below, sequenced in a study of blood T cell repertoires in COVID-19. Measured with immunoSEQ multiplex PCR; TCRdb has only the in-frame clones, and not every one. Seen here are 140,000 to 150,000 clones, approximately 80% observed once, and the top ten hold roughly two fifths. The sequenced sample was peripheral blood. The receptor source for this set is a human donor in a cohort sampled during active COVID-19.

The chain couples TRBV18 to TRBJ2-3, with TRBD2 identical over 10 bases. Germline V gives CDR1 KGHSH, CDR2 LQKENI. This CDR3 spans 14 amino acids. V shed 6 bases and J 3 bases; nucleotides not matched to a gene: 3. CDR3 sequence: CASSTSGLTDTQYF. The CDR3 DNA reads as TGTGCCAGCTCGACTAGCGGGCTGACAGATACGCAGTATTTT.

This clone appeared once. This sequence joins TRBV12-3 or TRBV12-4 and TRBJ2-3; D unresolved. V was clipped by 8 bases and J by 2 bases, with 11 bases between them. The CDR3 has 13 amino acids. The CDR3 DNA is TGTGCCAGCCGTAAGTCCTACACAGATACGCAGTATTTT. Encoded protein: CASRKSYTDTQYF.

This clone was seen more than once but under ten times. The rearrangement uses TRBV7-9 and TRBJ1-1; D is possibly TRBD1 (5 bases). The length of the CDR3 is 15 residues. V gave up 5 bases and J gave up 5 bases, with 18 bases separating them. Germline V gene lookup returns CDR1 SEHNR and CDR2 FQNEAQ (reference sequence). The CDR3 DNA sequence: TGTGCCAGCAGCCTGCCCCCGGGGGGTGGGACTGAAGCTTTCTTT. Translation gives CASSLPPGGGTEAFF.

The chain carries TRBV28 and TRBJ1-1; 8 bases line up with TRBD1. The CDR3 runs to 14 residues. With 7 bases clipped from V and 1 base from J, the junction kept 5 bases outside the gene matches. CDR1 is MDHEN, CDR2 SYDVKM, per germline. CDR3 in DNA: TGTGCCAGCAACCTAGGGACAGGGAACACTGAAGCTTTCTTT. Translating gives CASNLGTGNTEAFF. The full variable domain, completed using reference TRBV28 and TRBJ1-1, is DVKVTQSSRYLVKRTGEKVFLECVQDMDHENMFWYRQDPGLGLRLIYFSYDVKMKEKGDIPEGYSVSREKKERFSLILESASTNQTSMYLCASNLGTGNTEAFFGQGTRLTVV.

The chain is built from TRBV28 and TRBJ2-2; 7 nucleotides line up with TRBD1. Germline V gene sequence: CDR1 MDHEN, CDR2 SYDVKM. CDR3 length: 14 residues. Trimming removed 10 bases from V and 4 bases from J; junction bases left unmatched: 9. The CDR3, as DNA: TGTGCCACTACAGGGGTTAGAAGCACCGGGGAGCTGTTTTTT. As protein: CATTGVRSTGELFF.

The chain has TRBV4-3 and TRBJ2-5; 10 positions match TRBD2. Germline V lookup: CDR1 LGHNA, CDR2 YSLEER. Trimming at V came to 1 base and at J to 5 bases, leaving 10 bases not matched to a gene. The CDR3 has 17 residues. CDR3 region: CASSQVVSGGAGETQYF. The CDR3 coding sequence is TGCGCCAGCAGCCAAGTAGTAAGCGGGGGGGCCGGGGAGACCCAGTACTTC.

CDR3 sequence reads: CASSPQVTSGPNEQFF. CDR3 nucleotides: TGTGCCAGCAGCCCTCAAGTAACTAGCGGGCCGAATGAGCAGTTCTTC. The V call is TRBV3-1 (or the pseudogene TRBV3-2), the J call TRBJ2-1; 9 nucleotides match TRBD2. The CDR3 is made up of 16 amino acids. Trimming at V came to 4 bases and at J to 7 bases, leaving 11 bases not matched to a gene. Germline loops: CDR1 LGHDT, CDR2 YNNKEL (reference sequence).

The gene calls are TRBV19 and TRBJ1-4, with D perhaps matching TRBD1 (5 bases). Trimming took off 3 bases at V and 14 bases at J, with 16 bases between the two ends. The CDR3 spans 13 residues. Germline V CDR1 and CDR2: LNHDA, SQIVND (reference sequence). The CDR3 DNA is TGTGCCAGTAGTATGACGGGGGAAATCAAGCTGTTTTTT. Its translation is CASSMTGEIKLFF.

The V call is TRBV29-1, the J call TRBJ2-3; 7 nucleotides agree with TRBD2. V lost 0 bases and J lost 7; bases outside the gene matches: 7. CDR3 length equals 14 residues. Germline V CDR1 and CDR2: SQVTM, ANQGSEA. Here the CDR3 DNA reads TGCAGCGTTGAAGACTTCGGGGGGAGCAATACGCAGTATTTT. Its translation: CSVEDFGGSNTQYF.

V and J are TRBV19 and TRBJ1-3; no firm D call. Per the germline V gene, CDR1 is LNHDA and CDR2 is SQIVND (reference sequence). This CDR3 is built from 15 residues. Trimming stripped 6 bases from V and 0 bases from J, with 12 bases between. CDR3 nucleotides: TGTGCCAGTAGCCTTGGTCCTAACTCTGGAAACACCATATATTTT. Translating it yields CASSLGPNSGNTIYF.

This chain joins TRBV5-1 and TRBJ2-1, with a possible D match to TRBD1 (6 bases). Trimming removed 2 bases from V and 6 bases from J, with 15 bases in between. CDR3 size: 15 residues. Germline values: CDR1 SGHRS, CDR2 YFSETQ. CDR3 in amino acids: CASSFGTSSTNEQFF. The CDR3 DNA reads as TGCGCCAGCAGCTTCGGGACATCATCAACCAATGAGCAGTTCTTC.

The chain carries TRBV7-2 and TRBJ1-3, with a weak D call TRBD1 (6 bases). CDR1 SGHTA and CDR2 FQGNSA come from the germline V gene. There are 16 residues in the CDR3. Between the trimmed V and J ends, which lost 5 bases and 0 bases, there was a span of 14 bases. In DNA, the CDR3 is TGTGCCAGCAGCCAACACAGGGTGGGCTCTGGAAACACCATATATTTT. Encoded protein: CASSQHRVGSGNTIYF.

The rearrangement joins TRBV13 to TRBJ2-2; D unresolved. Between the trimmed V and J ends, which lost 3 bases and 7 bases, there was a span of 6 bases. Germline values: CDR1 PRHDT, CDR2 FYEKMQ (reference sequence). This CDR3 comprises 12 residues. Here the CDR3 DNA reads TGTGCCAGCAGCTTCCGGGTCGGGGAGCTGTTTTTT. Translation gives CASSFRVGELFF.

For the CDR3, the DNA is TGCGCCAGCAGCCGCGAAGGACAGGCGGGCTCTGGGGCCAACGTCCTGACTTTC. Amino acids: CASSREGQAGSGANVLTF. This sequence joins TRBV5-1 and TRBJ2-6, with 7 nucleotides matching TRBD1. V gave up 4 bases and J gave up 0 bases; unmatched junction bases: 10. The germline V gene encodes CDR1 SGHRS and CDR2 YFSETQ. The CDR3 has 18 residues.

The chain joins TRBV15 to TRBJ2-3, with TRBD1 matching 8 bases. The V segment lost 0 bases and the J segment 5 bases; nucleotides outside the gene matches: 7. There are 16 residues in the CDR3. Germline CDR1 and CDR2: LNHNV and YYDKDF (reference sequence). CDR3 sequence reads: CATSRETGAPLDTQYF. The CDR3 nucleotides read TGTGCCACCAGCAGAGAGACAGGGGCACCCCTAGATACGCAGTATTTT.

The genes are TRBV7-9 and TRBJ1-6, with D tentatively TRBD1 (5 bases). CDR1 is SEHNR, CDR2 FQNEAQ, per germline (reference sequence). Trimming pared 1 base from V and 5 bases from J, leaving 9 bases between. There are 15 residues in the CDR3. CDR3 amino acids: CASSLVTVNNSPLHF. The CDR3 nucleotides are TGTGCCAGCAGCTTAGTGACAGTAAATAATTCACCCCTCCACTTT.

The gene calls are TRBV4-3 and TRBJ2-3; possible D gene TRBD1, 6 bases. The CDR3 covers 17 residues. Germline assignment: CDR1 LGHNA and CDR2 YSLEER. Trimming took off 4 bases at V and 0 bases at J, with 17 bases between the two ends. Written as DNA, the CDR3 is TGCGCCAGCAGCCGAGAGACAGGAGCGGCTAGCACAGATACGCAGTATTTT. Protein: CASSRETGAASTDTQYF.

V is TRBV19 and J is TRBJ2-1; 8 bases are a match to TRBD2. CDR1 and CDR2 (germline): LNHDA, SQIVND (reference sequence). V lost 7 bases and J lost 9; bases outside the gene matches: 8. The CDR3 contains 13 residues. CDR3 loop: CASTKGGLGEQFF. In DNA form, the CDR3 reads TGTGCCAGTACCAAGGGGGGACTAGGTGAGCAGTTCTTC.

The genes are TRBV6-6 and TRBJ1-1; D remains ambiguous. Trimming pared 5 bases from V and 3 bases from J, leaving 7 bases between. Germline assignment: CDR1 MNHNY and CDR2 SVGAGI (reference sequence). The CDR3 covers 12 residues. CDR3 loop: CASSLRDTEAFF. Written as DNA, the CDR3 is TGTGCCAGCAGTCTCCGAGACACTGAAGCTTTCTTT.

The V and J genes are TRBV3-1 (or the pseudogene TRBV3-2) and TRBJ1-4; 7 bases line up with TRBD1. This CDR3 comprises 15 residues. The ends lost 4 bases at V and 4 bases at J; junction bases unmatched: 6. CDR1 and CDR2 (germline): LGHDT, YNNKEL (reference sequence). The CDR3 DNA follows: TGTGCCAGCAGCCTTCGGACAGGTTTTAATGAAAAACTGTTTTTT. Protein: CASSLRTGFNEKLFF.

The chain links TRBV5-1 to TRBJ2-1; a possible D gene is TRBD2 (6 bases). Germline V lookup: CDR1 SGHRS, CDR2 YFSETQ. The length of the CDR3 is 16 residues. Trimming cost V 0 bases and J 0 bases, with 10 bases left between them. The CDR3 DNA sequence: TGCGCCAGCAGCTTGGGGAGGGGAGCCTCCTACAATGAGCAGTTCTTC. It encodes CASSLGRGASYNEQFF.

The chain is built from TRBV7-3 and TRBJ2-7; weak D call: TRBD2 (6 bases). The germline gives CDR1 SGHTA, CDR2 FQGTGA. The CDR3 runs to 13 residues. V lost 5 bases, J lost 4 bases, and 12 bases lay in between. The DNA of the CDR3 is TGTGCCAGCAGCGGCCGCGGGATGTACGAGCAGTACGTC. Protein: CASSGRGMYEQYV.

V and J are TRBV12-3 or TRBV12-4 and TRBJ1-6; 7 nucleotides agree with TRBD1. V shed 6 bases, J shed 12 bases, and the junction held 8 bases outside the gene matches. The CDR3 is 13 amino acids. The CDR3 DNA sequence: TGTGCCAGCAGCAACAGGGGTGTTCAACCCCTCCACTTT. Translating gives CASSNRGVQPLHF.

The chain carries TRBV7-9 and TRBJ2-7, with D tentatively TRBD1 (6 bases). Germline lookup yields CDR1 SEHNR and CDR2 FQNEAQ (reference sequence). The CDR3 has 14 residues. V was cut by 5 bases and J by 2 bases, with 13 bases left in between. The DNA of the CDR3 is TGTGCCAGCAGCCTCGGGACAATCCCCTACGAGCAGTACTTC. Translation: CASSLGTIPYEQYF.

The chain is built from TRBV29-1 and TRBJ1-2, with 9 positions matching TRBD1. Trimming at V came to 5 bases and at J to 7 bases, leaving 11 bases not matched to a gene. The CDR3 sequence is 14 residues long. CDR1 and CDR2 (germline): SQVTM, ANQGSEA. The CDR3 sequence: CSVHVSGTGSGYTF. CDR3 nucleotides: TGCAGCGTTCATGTCTCCGGGACAGGGAGTGGCTACACCTTC.

This chain links TRBV11-3 with TRBJ2-1; D possibly corresponds to TRBD1 (5 bases). Germline V gene sequence: CDR1 SGHNT, CDR2 YENEEA. The length of the CDR3 is 15 residues. With 8 bases removed from V and 5 bases from J, the gap between germline ends came to 19 bases. Written as DNA, the CDR3 is TGTGCCAGCTCCCCTGGGGCGAGGTCTGACAATGAGCAGTTCTTC. Encoded protein: CASSPGARSDNEQFF.

This chain links TRBV15 with TRBJ2-3; D not resolved. V was cut by 1 base and J by 8 bases, with 22 bases left in between. CDR1 and CDR2 (germline): LNHNV, YYDKDF (reference sequence). The CDR3 contains 17 residues. The CDR3, as DNA: TGTGCCACCAGCAGAGGAGAGGCGAGGCCCCGAACACGTACGCAGTATTTT. It encodes CATSRGEARPRTRTQYF.

The chain combines TRBV12-3 or TRBV12-4 with TRBJ2-5; tentatively, D is TRBD1 (6 bases). CDR3 length: 13 amino acids. The V end was cut by 2 bases, the J end by 5 bases, with 9 bases between. The CDR3 DNA reads TGTGCCAGCAGTTTAAGGGGGACCGAGACCCAGTACTTC. Encoded protein: CASSLRGTETQYF.